Listed below are T cell receptor beta chains from one sample, sequenced in a study of control samples from healthy donors and cancer patients. Sequenced by immunoSEQ multiplex PCR; TCRdb stores in-frame clones only, minus some. The profile shows 85,000 to 100,000 clones, more than 85% of them singletons. The sample was blood. The source of these receptors is a man aged 18 to 35 in good health. CDR3s include the opening cysteine and the closing phenylalanine or tryptophan. Fields, in order: V gene, J gene, clone size, D gene, CDR3 DNA, CDR3 protein. A D gene is named only where the DNA matches it firmly. Part of the rows lack a size; the others show once, few, many or a class for expanded clones.

V gene: TRBV18
J gene: TRBJ1-1
clone size: NA
D gene: NA
CDR3 DNA: TGTGCCAGCTCACCGGCCCAGAGTACTGAAGCTTTCTTT
CDR3 protein: CASSPAQSTEAFF

V gene: TRBV6-2/TRBV6-3
J gene: TRBJ2-3
clone size: NA
D gene: NA
CDR3 DNA: TGTGCCAGCAGTTATATTGCGAGCACAGATACGCAGTATTTT
CDR3 protein: CASSYIASTDTQYF

V gene: TRBV7-2
J gene: TRBJ1-6
clone size: once
D gene: NA
CDR3 DNA: TGTGCCAGCAGCTTAGACAACACCTTGGGTTCACCCCTCCACTTT
CDR3 protein: CASSLDNTLGSPLHF

V gene: TRBV5-1
J gene: TRBJ1-4
clone size: NA
D gene: TRBD1
CDR3 DNA: TGCGCCAGCAGGACGGACAGGGGGCTTGAAAAACTGTTTTTT
CDR3 protein: CASRTDRGLEKLFF

V gene: TRBV13
J gene: TRBJ1-4
clone size: NA
D gene: TRBD1
CDR3 DNA: TGTGCCAGCAGCTCGGGACCGACAGGGAACCTTAATGAAAAACTGTTTTTT
CDR3 protein: CASSSGPTGNLNEKLFF

V gene: TRBV4-1
J gene: TRBJ1-5
clone size: NA
D gene: NA
CDR3 DNA: TGCGCCAGCAGCCAACGTCCGGGCGGCAATCAGCCCCAGCATTTT
CDR3 protein: CASSQRPGGNQPQHF

V gene: TRBV7-9
J gene: TRBJ1-1
clone size: NA
D gene: NA
CDR3 DNA: TGTGCCAGCAGCTTAGCGGTCGTGGACACTGAAGCTTTCTTT
CDR3 protein: CASSLAVVDTEAFF

V gene: TRBV7-2
J gene: TRBJ2-3
clone size: NA
D gene: NA
CDR3 DNA: TGTGCCAGCAGCTTCCTACCGGGGACTAGCACAGATACGCAGTATTTT
CDR3 protein: CASSFLPGTSTDTQYF

V gene: TRBV10-3
J gene: TRBJ1-3
clone size: NA
D gene: NA
CDR3 DNA: TGTGCCATCAGTGAAGGGGGGCCCGCCGGAAACACCATATATTTT
CDR3 protein: CAISEGGPAGNTIYF

V gene: TRBV10-3
J gene: TRBJ1-1
clone size: NA
D gene: NA
CDR3 DNA: TGTGCCATCAGTGAGTCGAGGGAAGTGTACACTGAAGCTTTCTTT
CDR3 protein: CAISESREVYTEAFF

V gene: TRBV6-1
J gene: TRBJ1-5
clone size: NA
D gene: NA
CDR3 DNA: TGTGCCAGCAGTGACACCCAGCCCCAGCATTTT
CDR3 protein: CASSDTQPQHF

V gene: TRBV10-3
J gene: TRBJ2-1
clone size: NA
D gene: NA
CDR3 DNA: TGTGCCATCAGTGAGTCGCCGACAGGTAGCGATGAGCAGTTCTTC
CDR3 protein: CAISESPTGSDEQFF

V gene: TRBV12-3/TRBV12-4
J gene: TRBJ1-5
clone size: once
D gene: NA
CDR3 DNA: TGTGCCAGCAGTGCTACCGACTTGGGACCCCAGCATTTT
CDR3 protein: CASSATDLGPQHF

V gene: TRBV30
J gene: TRBJ1-4
clone size: NA
D gene: NA
CDR3 DNA: TGTGCTTTGGCCGGGGGGAACGAAAAACTGTTTTTT
CDR3 protein: CALAGGNEKLFF

V gene: TRBV5-1
J gene: TRBJ2-2
clone size: NA
D gene: NA
CDR3 DNA: TGCGCCAGCAGCTTCCCCACCACCACCGGGGAGCTGTTTTTT
CDR3 protein: CASSFPTTTGELFF

V gene: TRBV10-3
J gene: TRBJ1-2
clone size: NA
D gene: NA
CDR3 DNA: TGTGCCAGCGGGGGTCCTGCGTATGGCTACACCTTC
CDR3 protein: CASGGPAYGYTF

V gene: TRBV19
J gene: TRBJ2-5
clone size: few
D gene: NA
CDR3 DNA: TGTGCCAGTAGTGGCAACAGGGCAGGGGAGACCCAGTACTTC
CDR3 protein: CASSGNRAGETQYF

V gene: TRBV18
J gene: TRBJ1-1
clone size: NA
D gene: NA
CDR3 DNA: TGTGCCAGCTCACCCCCCTCTAGGGACACTGAAGCTTTCTTT
CDR3 protein: CASSPPSRDTEAFF

V gene: TRBV2
J gene: TRBJ1-4
clone size: NA
D gene: NA
CDR3 DNA: TGTGCCAGCAGTACGGGACTTGTAAAAGAAAAACTGTTTTTT
CDR3 protein: CASSTGLVKEKLFF

V gene: TRBV7-9
J gene: TRBJ1-1
clone size: NA
D gene: NA
CDR3 DNA: TGTGCCAGCAGCCACGGAGGGAGGACAGACACTGAAGCTTTCTTT
CDR3 protein: CASSHGGRTDTEAFF

V gene: TRBV2
J gene: TRBJ1-2
clone size: NA
D gene: NA
CDR3 DNA: TGTGCCAGCAGGCCCTACTATGGCTACACCTTC
CDR3 protein: CASRPYYGYTF

V gene: TRBV5-1
J gene: TRBJ1-2
clone size: NA
D gene: NA
CDR3 DNA: TGCGCCAGCAGGGGGGGGGACGCCTATGGCTACACCTTC
CDR3 protein: CASRGGDAYGYTF

V gene: TRBV11-1
J gene: TRBJ1-1
clone size: NA
D gene: NA
CDR3 DNA: TGTGCCAGCAGCTTAATAGCAAACACTGAAGCTTTCTTT
CDR3 protein: CASSLIANTEAFF

V gene: TRBV15
J gene: TRBJ1-3
clone size: NA
D gene: NA
CDR3 DNA: TGTGCCACCAGCAACCGGACAGCTGGAAACACCATATATTTT
CDR3 protein: CATSNRTAGNTIYF

V gene: TRBV30
J gene: TRBJ1-6
clone size: NA
D gene: NA
CDR3 DNA: TGTGCCTGGAGGCTAAATAATTCACCCCTCCACTTT
CDR3 protein: CAWRLNNSPLHF

V gene: TRBV29-1
J gene: TRBJ1-2
clone size: NA
D gene: NA
CDR3 DNA: TGCAGCGTTGAGTTTGGCTATGGCTACACCTTC
CDR3 protein: CSVEFGYGYTF

V gene: TRBV5-1
J gene: TRBJ1-1
clone size: NA
D gene: TRBD1
CDR3 DNA: TGCGCCAGCAGCCCTAGGACAGGGGGGAACACTGAAGCTTTCTTT
CDR3 protein: CASSPRTGGNTEAFF

V gene: TRBV12-5
J gene: TRBJ1-2
clone size: NA
D gene: TRBD1
CDR3 DNA: TGTGCTAGTGGGACAGGGAGAAGGAGTTTCTATGGCTACACCTTC
CDR3 protein: CASGTGRRSFYGYTF

V gene: TRBV12-3/TRBV12-4
J gene: TRBJ2-7
clone size: NA
D gene: NA
CDR3 DNA: TGTGCCAGCAGCCGGGACGACTCCTACGAGCAGTACTTC
CDR3 protein: CASSRDDSYEQYF

V gene: TRBV6-5
J gene: TRBJ2-2
clone size: NA
D gene: NA
CDR3 DNA: TGTGCCAGCAGTTTGTTGGCCACCGGGGAGCTGTTTTTT
CDR3 protein: CASSLLATGELFF

V gene: TRBV4-2
J gene: TRBJ1-1
clone size: NA
D gene: NA
CDR3 DNA: TGTGCCAGCAGCCTAGAGGAGGAAGCTTTCTTT
CDR3 protein: CASSLEEEAFF

V gene: TRBV5-1
J gene: TRBJ2-7
clone size: NA
D gene: NA
CDR3 DNA: TGCGCCAGCAGCTTGGCCTCTGAGATAGGAACCTACGAGCAGTACTTC
CDR3 protein: CASSLASEIGTYEQYF

V gene: TRBV6-4
J gene: TRBJ1-6
clone size: once
D gene: NA
CDR3 DNA: TGTGCCAGCAGTGACTCATTACAGGGCTCACCCCTCCACTTT
CDR3 protein: CASSDSLQGSPLHF

V gene: TRBV27
J gene: TRBJ1-4
clone size: NA
D gene: NA
CDR3 DNA: TGTGCCAGCAGCCCGGGGACCTTTAATGAAAAACTGTTTTTT
CDR3 protein: CASSPGTFNEKLFF

V gene: TRBV12-5
J gene: TRBJ2-1
clone size: NA
D gene: NA
CDR3 DNA: TGTGCTAGTGGTTTGGTACCCCCGGGTAACAATGAGCAGTTCTTC
CDR3 protein: CASGLVPPGNNEQFF

V gene: TRBV7-8
J gene: TRBJ1-3
clone size: NA
D gene: NA
CDR3 DNA: TGTGCCAGCAGCGTCACAGCTCCGGGAAACACCATATATTTT
CDR3 protein: CASSVTAPGNTIYF

V gene: TRBV5-1
J gene: TRBJ2-7
clone size: NA
D gene: TRBD2
CDR3 DNA: TGCGCCAGCAGCCGGGGATGGCGACTGCCGGGACTAGCGGTCTCCTACGAGCAGTACTTC
CDR3 protein: CASSRGWRLPGLAVSYEQYF

V gene: TRBV7-2
J gene: TRBJ2-3
clone size: NA
D gene: TRBD2
CDR3 DNA: TGTGCCAGCAGCGGAGCGGGAGGCATGGATACGCAGTATTTT
CDR3 protein: CASSGAGGMDTQYF

V gene: TRBV6-5
J gene: TRBJ2-3
clone size: NA
D gene: NA
CDR3 DNA: TGTGCCAGCAAAGGGGGTTGGACAGATACGCAGTATTTT
CDR3 protein: CASKGGWTDTQYF

V gene: TRBV19
J gene: TRBJ1-1
clone size: NA
D gene: NA
CDR3 DNA: TGTGCCAGTAGGATGGCAAAGGGGACAAAAGCCACTGAAGCTTTCTTT
CDR3 protein: CASRMAKGTKATEAFF

V gene: TRBV13
J gene: TRBJ1-3
clone size: NA
D gene: NA
CDR3 DNA: TGTGCCAGCAGCCGGTATAGGGTACTCGGAAACACCATATATTTT
CDR3 protein: CASSRYRVLGNTIYF

V gene: TRBV19
J gene: TRBJ1-2
clone size: NA
D gene: NA
CDR3 DNA: TGTGCCAGTCGTCAGGGGCTATCGCCCTATGGCTACACCTTC
CDR3 protein: CASRQGLSPYGYTF

V gene: TRBV7-9
J gene: TRBJ1-5
clone size: NA
D gene: NA
CDR3 DNA: TGTGCCAGCAGCTCCTGGGGGGGATTGGGCAATCAGCCCCAGCATTTT
CDR3 protein: CASSSWGGLGNQPQHF

V gene: TRBV7-9
J gene: TRBJ1-6
clone size: NA
D gene: TRBD1
CDR3 DNA: TGTGCCAGCAGCAGGACAGGGGACTCACCCCTCCACTTT
CDR3 protein: CASSRTGDSPLHF

V gene: TRBV5-1
J gene: TRBJ1-3
clone size: NA
D gene: NA
CDR3 DNA: TGCGCCAGCAGCTTGGCGGCGTCACTCCCCAAAAACACCATATATTTT
CDR3 protein: CASSLAASLPKNTIYF

V gene: TRBV5-3
J gene: TRBJ2-7
clone size: NA
D gene: NA
CDR3 DNA: TGTGCCAGAAGCCCCCACGTGAGGGCCACGTCCCGAAGCTCCTACGAGCAGTACTTC
CDR3 protein: CARSPHVRATSRSSYEQYF

V gene: TRBV30
J gene: TRBJ1-1
clone size: NA
D gene: NA
CDR3 DNA: TGTGCCTGGAACGGGAGATCAGCTTTCTTT
CDR3 protein: CAWNGRSAFF

V gene: TRBV6-5
J gene: TRBJ2-2
clone size: NA
D gene: NA
CDR3 DNA: TGTGCCAGCACCAAGCCCGGGGAGCTGTTTTTT
CDR3 protein: CASTKPGELFF

V gene: TRBV27
J gene: TRBJ2-1
clone size: NA
D gene: TRBD2
CDR3 DNA: TGTGCCAGCAGTCACCGGACTAGCGGGTATATCTCCTACAATGAGCAGTTCTTC
CDR3 protein: CASSHRTSGYISYNEQFF

V gene: TRBV7-9
J gene: TRBJ1-2
clone size: once
D gene: TRBD1
CDR3 DNA: TGTGCCAGCAGCTTAAGGGACAGCTCTTACATCGGGCCGGACTATGGCTACACCTTC
CDR3 protein: CASSLRDSSYIGPDYGYTF

V gene: TRBV20-1
J gene: TRBJ2-7
clone size: NA
D gene: NA
CDR3 DNA: TGCAGTGCTAGGGAGGAAGGAGAGCAGTACTTC
CDR3 protein: CSAREEGEQYF

V gene: TRBV29-1
J gene: TRBJ1-2
clone size: NA
D gene: NA
CDR3 DNA: TGCAGCGTGAGGACTATCTATGGCTACACCTTC
CDR3 protein: CSVRTIYGYTF

V gene: TRBV7-2
J gene: TRBJ1-4
clone size: NA
D gene: NA
CDR3 DNA: TGTGCCAGCAGCTTTTCTCCAGGGACTAATGAAAAACTGTTTTTT
CDR3 protein: CASSFSPGTNEKLFF

V gene: TRBV7-8
J gene: TRBJ1-1
clone size: NA
D gene: NA
CDR3 DNA: TGTGCCAGCAGCTCAAAAGCCCCGGACAGGAACACTGAAGCTTTCTTT
CDR3 protein: CASSSKAPDRNTEAFF

V gene: TRBV6-5
J gene: TRBJ1-1
clone size: NA
D gene: NA
CDR3 DNA: TGTGCCAGCAGTTACGGCCAGGGAAGGCACACTGAAGCTTTCTTT
CDR3 protein: CASSYGQGRHTEAFF

V gene: TRBV6-5
J gene: TRBJ1-2
clone size: NA
D gene: TRBD1
CDR3 DNA: TGTGCCAGCAGTTACGGGACAGGGCTTGGCTACACCTTC
CDR3 protein: CASSYGTGLGYTF

V gene: TRBV19
J gene: TRBJ2-5
clone size: NA
D gene: NA
CDR3 DNA: TGTGCCAGTAGCGGGGATCAAGAGACCCAGTACTTC
CDR3 protein: CASSGDQETQYF

V gene: TRBV4-3
J gene: TRBJ2-5
clone size: NA
D gene: NA
CDR3 DNA: TGCGCCAGCAGCCAGGACCGACTACCCCAGTACTTC
CDR3 protein: CASSQDRLPQYF

V gene: TRBV5-6
J gene: TRBJ2-6
clone size: NA
D gene: TRBD1
CDR3 DNA: TGTGCCAGCAGCTCTAGGACAGGCTACTCTGGGGCCAACGTCCTGACTTTC
CDR3 protein: CASSSRTGYSGANVLTF

V gene: TRBV5-4
J gene: TRBJ1-6
clone size: NA
D gene: NA
CDR3 DNA: TGTGCCAGCAGCCTCCAGGGGCCAAATAATTCACCCCTCCACTTT
CDR3 protein: CASSLQGPNNSPLHF